This T cell receptor (beta chain) was captured in a study of identical twins. This clonotype was recorded a few times. TCRdb called the 5' RACE reads again in MiXCR, with one record for every CDR3 protein. Seen here are hundreds of thousands of distinct CDR3 sequences, approximately 18% observed once, and the top ten hold around 13%. V was shortened by 3 bases and J by 3 bases, with 15 bases between the two germline ends. This CDR3 comprises 16 residues. The V gene's germline CDR1 is WNHNN and CDR2 SYGVQD (reference sequence). This same sample was also taken into another study, of T cells expressing NK-cell markers.

The rearrangement joins TRBV10-1 to TRBJ2-4; D unclear. The sample comprised PBMCs. The sequence derives from a woman in her late teens or twenties in good health. The CDR3 bases are TGCGCCAGCAGTGACGTGATCCGACCAGTCAAAAACATTCAGTACTTC. This translates into CASSDVIRPVKNIQYF.